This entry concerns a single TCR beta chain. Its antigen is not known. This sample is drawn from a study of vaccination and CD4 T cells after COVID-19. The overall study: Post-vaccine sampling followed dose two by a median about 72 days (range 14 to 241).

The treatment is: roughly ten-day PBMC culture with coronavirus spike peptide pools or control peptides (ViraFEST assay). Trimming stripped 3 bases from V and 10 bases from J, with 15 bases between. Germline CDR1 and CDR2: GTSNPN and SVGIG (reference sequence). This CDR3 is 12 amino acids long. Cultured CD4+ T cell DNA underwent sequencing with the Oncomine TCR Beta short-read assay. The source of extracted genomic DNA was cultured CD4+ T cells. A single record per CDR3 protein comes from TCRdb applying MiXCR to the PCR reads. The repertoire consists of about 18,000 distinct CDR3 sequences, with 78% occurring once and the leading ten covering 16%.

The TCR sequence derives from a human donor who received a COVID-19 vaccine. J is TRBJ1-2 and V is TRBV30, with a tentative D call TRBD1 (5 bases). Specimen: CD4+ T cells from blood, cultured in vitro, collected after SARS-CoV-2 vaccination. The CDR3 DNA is TGTGCCTGGAGAACACGGACACCTTCCTACACCTTC. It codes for CAWRTRTPSYTF.